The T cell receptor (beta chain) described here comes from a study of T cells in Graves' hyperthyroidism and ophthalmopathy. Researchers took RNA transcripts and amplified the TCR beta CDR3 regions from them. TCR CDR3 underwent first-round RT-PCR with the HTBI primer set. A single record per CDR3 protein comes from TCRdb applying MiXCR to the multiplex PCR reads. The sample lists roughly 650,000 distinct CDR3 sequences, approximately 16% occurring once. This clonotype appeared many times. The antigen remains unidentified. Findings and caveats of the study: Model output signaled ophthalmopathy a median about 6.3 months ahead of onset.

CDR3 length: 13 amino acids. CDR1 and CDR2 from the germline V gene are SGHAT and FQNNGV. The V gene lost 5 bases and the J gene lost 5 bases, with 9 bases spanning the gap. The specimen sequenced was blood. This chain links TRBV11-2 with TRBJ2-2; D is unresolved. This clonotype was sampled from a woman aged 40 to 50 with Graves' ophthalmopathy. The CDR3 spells CASSPRFTGELFF. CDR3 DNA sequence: TGTGCCAGCAGCCCGAGGTTTACCGGGGAGCTGTTTTTT.